A selection of T cell receptor beta chains follows, all from one sample in a study of cytomegalovirus exposure and HLA in healthy donors. Only in-frame clones appear in the TCRdb table, and some are missing; sequencing was by immunoSEQ multiplex PCR. The profile covers roughly 330,000 clones, with approximately 90% appearing a single time and roughly 1.2% taken by the ten largest. Input material: PBMCs. The receptors come from a woman aged 25 to 45 in good health and CMV-seropositive. CDR3s leave out the opening cysteine and the closing phenylalanine or tryptophan. Rows give clone size only sometimes, using once, few, many, or a class for an expanded clone.

v_call: TRBV6-6; j_call: TRBJ2-7; clone_size: .; cdr3_aa: ASYPGQGPYEQY
v_call: TRBV6-1; j_call: TRBJ1-2; clone_size: .; cdr3_aa: ASSEASGSGLGANYGYT
v_call: TRBV5-1; j_call: TRBJ2-2; clone_size: .; cdr3_aa: ASSLNRGDTGELF
v_call: TRBV5-6; j_call: TRBJ2-3; clone_size: .; cdr3_aa: ASSLAGGPTDTQY
v_call: TRBV7-8; j_call: TRBJ1-5; clone_size: .; cdr3_aa: ASTAGRGRNQPQH
v_call: TRBV5-1; j_call: TRBJ1-2; clone_size: once; cdr3_aa: ASKTGQGDYGYT
v_call: TRBV9; j_call: TRBJ1-1; clone_size: .; cdr3_aa: ASSLGTGSTEAF
v_call: TRBV5-1; j_call: TRBJ1-1; clone_size: .; cdr3_aa: ASSARTGMNTEAF
v_call: TRBV9; j_call: TRBJ1-2; clone_size: .; cdr3_aa: ASSVPTQGQDTTVCGYT
v_call: TRBV9; j_call: TRBJ2-1; clone_size: .; cdr3_aa: ASSVGRGTGNEQF
v_call: TRBV20-1; j_call: TRBJ1-6; clone_size: .; cdr3_aa: SAVIKLALH
v_call: TRBV20-1; j_call: TRBJ2-7; clone_size: once; cdr3_aa: SAGRPGEQY
v_call: TRBV10-3; j_call: TRBJ2-1; clone_size: .; cdr3_aa: AISESDRLYSYNEQF
v_call: TRBV9; j_call: TRBJ2-1; clone_size: .; cdr3_aa: ASSSPRKGTF
v_call: TRBV6-5; j_call: TRBJ2-3; clone_size: .; cdr3_aa: ASSWTSGTLTDTQY
v_call: TRBV29-1; j_call: TRBJ2-5; clone_size: .; cdr3_aa: SVGRTEQETQY
v_call: TRBV7-9; j_call: TRBJ2-7; clone_size: .; cdr3_aa: ASSFVPPGSYEQY
v_call: TRBV19; j_call: TRBJ1-2; clone_size: few; cdr3_aa: ASSPDVKDYT